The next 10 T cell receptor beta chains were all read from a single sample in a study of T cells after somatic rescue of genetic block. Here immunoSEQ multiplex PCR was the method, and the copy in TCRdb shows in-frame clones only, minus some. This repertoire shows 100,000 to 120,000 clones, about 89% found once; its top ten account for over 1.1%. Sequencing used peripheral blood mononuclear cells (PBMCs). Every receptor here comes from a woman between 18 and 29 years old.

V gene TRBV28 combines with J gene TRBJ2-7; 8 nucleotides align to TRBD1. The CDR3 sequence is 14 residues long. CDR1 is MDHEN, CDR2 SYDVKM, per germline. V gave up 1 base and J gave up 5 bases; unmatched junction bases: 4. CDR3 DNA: TGTGCCAGCAGTTTATTCAACAGGGGGGACGAGCAGTACTTC. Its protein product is CASSLFNRGDEQYF.

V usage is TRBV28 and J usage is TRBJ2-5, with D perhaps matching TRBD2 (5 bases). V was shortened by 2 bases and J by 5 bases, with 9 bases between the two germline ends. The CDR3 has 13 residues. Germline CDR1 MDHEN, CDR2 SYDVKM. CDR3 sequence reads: CASSLPSLETQYF. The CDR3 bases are TGTGCCAGCAGTTTACCTAGCTTGGAGACCCAGTACTTC.

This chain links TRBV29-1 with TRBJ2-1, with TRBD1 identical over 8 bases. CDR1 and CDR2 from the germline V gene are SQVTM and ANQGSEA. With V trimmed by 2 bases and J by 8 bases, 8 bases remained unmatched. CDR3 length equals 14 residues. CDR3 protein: CSVERSRGPDEQFF. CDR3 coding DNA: TGCAGCGTTGAACGGAGCAGGGGGCCCGATGAGCAGTTCTTC.

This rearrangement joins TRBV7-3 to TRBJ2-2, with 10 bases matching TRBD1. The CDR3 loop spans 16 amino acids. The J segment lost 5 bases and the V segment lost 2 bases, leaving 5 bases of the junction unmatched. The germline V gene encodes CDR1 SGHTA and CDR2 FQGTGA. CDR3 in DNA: TGTGCCAGCAGCTTACGGACAGGGGGAGGAACCGGGGAGCTGTTTTTT. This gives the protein CASSLRTGGGTGELFF.

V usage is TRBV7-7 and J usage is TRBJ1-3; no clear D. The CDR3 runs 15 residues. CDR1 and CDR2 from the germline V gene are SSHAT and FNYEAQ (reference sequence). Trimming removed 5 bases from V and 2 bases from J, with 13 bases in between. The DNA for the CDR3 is TGTGCCAGCAGCCAAGGGTGGGCCCCTGGAAACACCATATATTTT. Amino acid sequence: CASSQGWAPGNTIYF.

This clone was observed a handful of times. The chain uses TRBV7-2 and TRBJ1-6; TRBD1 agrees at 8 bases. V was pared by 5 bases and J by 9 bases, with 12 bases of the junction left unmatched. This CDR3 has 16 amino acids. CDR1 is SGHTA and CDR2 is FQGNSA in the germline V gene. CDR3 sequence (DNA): TGTGCCAGCAGCGCACACCCGGGACAGGAAGGTTCACCCCTCCACTTT. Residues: CASSAHPGQEGSPLHF. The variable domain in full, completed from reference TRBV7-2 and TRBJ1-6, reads GAGVSQSPSNKVTEKGKDVELRCDPISGHTALYWYRQSLGQGLEFLIYFQGNSAPDKSGLPSDRFSAERTGGSVSTLTIQRTQQEDSAVYLCASSAHPGQEGSPLHFGNGTRLTVT.

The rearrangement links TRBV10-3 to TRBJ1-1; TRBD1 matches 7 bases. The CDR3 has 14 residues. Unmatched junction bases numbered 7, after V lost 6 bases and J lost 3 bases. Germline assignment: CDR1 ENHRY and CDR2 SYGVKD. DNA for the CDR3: TGTGCCATCAGACCACAGGGGTGGGACACTGAAGCTTTCTTT. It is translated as CAIRPQGWDTEAFF.

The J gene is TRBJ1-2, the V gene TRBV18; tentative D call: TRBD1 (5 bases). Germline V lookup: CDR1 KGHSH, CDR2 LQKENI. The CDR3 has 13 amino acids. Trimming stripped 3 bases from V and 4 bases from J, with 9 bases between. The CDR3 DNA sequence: TGTGCCAGCTCACCCGGGACCGTCTATGGCTACACCTTC. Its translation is CASSPGTVYGYTF.

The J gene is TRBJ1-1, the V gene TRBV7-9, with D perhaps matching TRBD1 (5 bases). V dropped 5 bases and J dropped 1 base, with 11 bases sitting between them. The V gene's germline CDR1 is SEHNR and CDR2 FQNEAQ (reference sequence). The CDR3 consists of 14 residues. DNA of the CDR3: TGTGCCAGCAGCCGACCCACAGGGAACACTGAAGCTTTCTTT. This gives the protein CASSRPTGNTEAFF. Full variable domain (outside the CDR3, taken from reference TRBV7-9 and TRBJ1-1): DTGVSQNPRHKITKRGQNVTFRCDPISEHNRLYWYRQTLGQGPEFLTYFQNEAQLEKSRLLSDRFSAERPKGSFSTLEIQRTEQGDSAMYLCASSRPTGNTEAFFGQGTRLTVV.

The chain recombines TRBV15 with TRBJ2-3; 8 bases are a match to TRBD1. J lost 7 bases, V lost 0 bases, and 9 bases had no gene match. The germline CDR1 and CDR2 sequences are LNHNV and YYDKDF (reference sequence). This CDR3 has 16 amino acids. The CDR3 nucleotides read TGTGCCACCAGCAGAGATCGAGCCAGGGGGCGGAATACGCAGTATTTT. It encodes CATSRDRARGRNTQYF.